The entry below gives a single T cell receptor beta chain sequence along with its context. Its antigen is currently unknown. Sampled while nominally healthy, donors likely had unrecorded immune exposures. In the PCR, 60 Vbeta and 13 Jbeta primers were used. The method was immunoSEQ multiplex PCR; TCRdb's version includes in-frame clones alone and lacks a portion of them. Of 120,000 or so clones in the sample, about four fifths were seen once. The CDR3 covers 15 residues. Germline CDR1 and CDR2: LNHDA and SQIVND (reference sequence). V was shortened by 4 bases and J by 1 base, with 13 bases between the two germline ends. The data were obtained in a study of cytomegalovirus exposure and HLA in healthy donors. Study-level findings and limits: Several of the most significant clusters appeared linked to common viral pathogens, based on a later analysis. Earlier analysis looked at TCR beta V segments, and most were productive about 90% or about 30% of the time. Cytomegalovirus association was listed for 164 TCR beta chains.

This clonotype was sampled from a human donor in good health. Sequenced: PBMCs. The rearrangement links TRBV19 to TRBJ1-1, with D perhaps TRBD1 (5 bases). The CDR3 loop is CASSTPGHPNTEAFF. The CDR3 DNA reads TGTGCCAGTAGTACGCCTGGACATCCGAACACTGAAGCTTTCTTT.